The entry below gives a single TCR beta chain sequence along with its context. The sample belongs to a study of blood T cell repertoires in COVID-19. In germline, CDR1 is SNHLY, CDR2 FYNNEI. CDR3 length equals 13 residues. Trimming removed 11 bases at V and 1 base at J, with 11 bases between. Clones were sequenced by immunoSEQ multiplex PCR, and TCRdb holds only the in-frame ones, with some missing. Of some 220,000 clones listed, around 82% are singletons. The receptor was isolated from a woman aged 25 to 45 who had recovered from COVID-19. Material: peripheral blood. The chain joins TRBV2 to TRBJ1-4, with D unresolved. The CDR3 nucleotides read TGTGCCCGGGGATGGGGAACTAATGAAAAACTGTTTTTT. Protein: CARGWGTNEKLFF.